Described below is a single T cell receptor (beta chain) sequence and its context. Antigen: not known. This specimen belongs to a study of T cell responses to AZD1222 COVID-19 vaccine. The V and J ends lost 6 bases and 5 bases, in that order; junction bases with no gene match: 6. Germline loops: CDR1 SGHTS, CDR2 YDEGEE. The CDR3 covers 14 residues. Study conclusions and caveats: The CD4 TCRs associated with vaccination extended across spike and predominated at 160-218 and 743-854. Per reports, nearly half of all spike-specific TCRs target regions that are unmutated in variants. Clonal diversity was possibly underestimated, and the donors were mostly white British, with more females.

The repertoire was sequenced with immunoSEQ multiplex PCR; TCRdb's copy has only in-frame clones and lacks some. The sample holds around 78,000 clones, roughly 82% seen once. The origin of this receptor is an adult in good health. The rearrangement links TRBV5-8 to TRBJ2-3; TRBD2 aligns across 10 bases. This specimen was peripheral blood, taken on day 0 of AZD1222 vaccination. Written as DNA, the CDR3 is TGTGCCAGCACCCGCAGCGGGAGGGGAGATACGCAGTATTTT. Translation gives CASTRSGRGDTQYF.